A selection of T cell receptor beta chains follows, all from one sample in a study of PD-1 blockade in mismatch repair-deficient tumors. Libraries were prepared by immunoSEQ multiplex PCR; TCRdb keeps only in-frame clonotypes and omits some of them. Of about 120,000 clones in the sample, 86% were seen once. The sequenced sample was peripheral blood, obtained 44 weeks after starting pembrolizumab. The receptors were gathered from an adult with mismatch repair-deficient cancer. CDR3s include the opening cysteine and the closing phenylalanine or tryptophan. Fields, in order: CDR3 protein, CDR3 DNA, V gene, clone size, D gene, J gene. A D gene is named only where the DNA matches it firmly. Size values are once, few and many counts, or a class for expanded clones, and some rows have none.

CDR3 protein: CAIAQQGYEQYF
CDR3 DNA: TGTGCCATCGCCCAACAGGGGTACGAGCAGTACTTC
V gene: TRBV10-3
clone size: -
D gene: TRBD1
J gene: TRBJ2-7

CDR3 protein: CASSLRDNHTGELFF
CDR3 DNA: TGTGCCAGCAGTTTGAGGGACAATCACACCGGGGAGCTGTTTTTT
V gene: TRBV7-9
clone size: -
D gene: -
J gene: TRBJ2-2

CDR3 protein: CASSPPGDQETQYF
CDR3 DNA: TGTGCCAGCAGCCCGCCGGGGGACCAAGAGACCCAGTACTTC
V gene: TRBV7-8
clone size: -
D gene: -
J gene: TRBJ2-5

CDR3 protein: CASSKVAGGRSGELFF
CDR3 DNA: TGCGCCAGCAGCAAGGTGGCGGGAGGTCGATCCGGGGAGCTGTTTTTT
V gene: TRBV5-1
clone size: -
D gene: TRBD2
J gene: TRBJ2-2

CDR3 protein: CASSQVGRGRETQYF
CDR3 DNA: TGCGCCAGCAGCCAAGTGGGCAGGGGGCGAGAGACCCAGTACTTC
V gene: TRBV4-1
clone size: -
D gene: TRBD1
J gene: TRBJ2-5

CDR3 protein: CASSHPDRGPNEQYF
CDR3 DNA: TGTGCCAGCAGCCACCCGGACAGGGGTCCCAACGAGCAGTACTTC
V gene: TRBV7-9
clone size: once
D gene: TRBD1
J gene: TRBJ2-7

CDR3 protein: CASSLAGTRSYNEQFF
CDR3 DNA: TGTGCCAGCAGCTTAGCCGGGACTAGGAGCTACAATGAGCAGTTCTTC
V gene: TRBV11-3
clone size: -
D gene: TRBD2
J gene: TRBJ2-1

CDR3 protein: CASSYLTGYEQYF
CDR3 DNA: TGTGCCAGCAGTTACCTAACGGGCTACGAGCAGTACTTC
V gene: TRBV6-6
clone size: once
D gene: -
J gene: TRBJ2-7

CDR3 protein: CASSWTSIPETQYF
CDR3 DNA: TGTGCCAGCAGCTGGACTAGCATCCCAGAGACCCAGTACTTC
V gene: TRBV7-9
clone size: -
D gene: TRBD2
J gene: TRBJ2-5

CDR3 protein: CASSLEAGSYYEQYF
CDR3 DNA: TGCGCCAGCAGCTTGGAGGCCGGATCCTACTACGAGCAGTACTTC
V gene: TRBV5-1
clone size: -
D gene: -
J gene: TRBJ2-7

CDR3 protein: CASSEKSGSWGFF
CDR3 DNA: TGTGCCAGCAGTGAAAAGTCGGGGAGTTGGGGGTTCTTC
V gene: TRBV6-1
clone size: -
D gene: -
J gene: TRBJ2-1

CDR3 protein: CASSTDTREQYF
CDR3 DNA: TGTGCCAGCAGTACGGACACGAGGGAGCAGTACTTC
V gene: TRBV6-5
clone size: few
D gene: -
J gene: TRBJ2-7

CDR3 protein: CASSFGGSSGSTEYF
CDR3 DNA: TGTGCCAGCAGCTTTGGGGGCTCTAGCGGGAGTACGGAGTACTTC
V gene: TRBV5-5
clone size: -
D gene: TRBD2
J gene: TRBJ2-7

CDR3 protein: CASSPKGTGYQPQHF
CDR3 DNA: TGTGCCAGTAGTCCTAAAGGGACAGGTTATCAGCCCCAGCATTTT
V gene: TRBV19
clone size: -
D gene: TRBD1
J gene: TRBJ1-5

CDR3 protein: CASSLSGGLLGETQYF
CDR3 DNA: TGTGCCAGCAGTTTATCGGGGGGGCTTTTGGGGGAGACCCAGTACTTC
V gene: TRBV27
clone size: -
D gene: -
J gene: TRBJ2-5

CDR3 protein: CASSQVDRGSYEQYF
CDR3 DNA: TGCGCCAGCAGCCAAGTCGACAGGGGATCCTACGAGCAGTACTTC
V gene: TRBV4-1
clone size: -
D gene: TRBD1
J gene: TRBJ2-7

CDR3 protein: CASSPEDRSVNQPQHF
CDR3 DNA: TGTGCCAGCAGCCCCGAGGACAGGTCCGTCAATCAGCCCCAGCATTTT
V gene: TRBV7-9
clone size: -
D gene: TRBD1
J gene: TRBJ1-5

CDR3 protein: CSVEERDYEQYF
CDR3 DNA: TGCAGCGTTGAAGAGCGGGACTACGAGCAGTACTTC
V gene: TRBV29-1
clone size: -
D gene: -
J gene: TRBJ2-7

CDR3 protein: CASSLVSIYEQYF
CDR3 DNA: TGTGCCAGCAGCTTAGTTTCTATCTACGAGCAGTACTTC
V gene: TRBV11-2
clone size: -
D gene: -
J gene: TRBJ2-7

CDR3 protein: CSAELTNRQYF
CDR3 DNA: TGCAGTGCCGAACTTACCAATAGGCAGTACTTC
V gene: TRBV20-1
clone size: -
D gene: -
J gene: TRBJ2-7

CDR3 protein: CASSLGRNYGYTF
CDR3 DNA: TGTGCCAGCAGCTTGGGTCGTAACTATGGCTACACCTTC
V gene: TRBV5-4
clone size: -
D gene: -
J gene: TRBJ1-2

CDR3 protein: CASSVGRETQYF
CDR3 DNA: TGTGCCAGCAGTGTGGGGCGGGAGACCCAGTACTTC
V gene: TRBV2
clone size: -
D gene: -
J gene: TRBJ2-5

CDR3 protein: CASSRGTSGSGIQYF
CDR3 DNA: TGCGCCAGCAGCCGCGGGACTAGCGGGAGCGGCATTCAGTACTTC
V gene: TRBV4-1
clone size: -
D gene: TRBD2
J gene: TRBJ2-4

CDR3 protein: CAWSVQRETQYF
CDR3 DNA: TGTGCCTGGAGTGTACAACGAGAGACCCAGTACTTC
V gene: TRBV30
clone size: -
D gene: -
J gene: TRBJ2-5

CDR3 protein: CASSQDGRDSKDTQYF
CDR3 DNA: TGTGCCAGCAGCCAAGATGGGCGGGACTCGAAAGATACGCAGTATTTT
V gene: TRBV4-2
clone size: -
D gene: -
J gene: TRBJ2-3

CDR3 protein: CASSLSPLYRTNTEAFF
CDR3 DNA: TGTGCCAGCAGCTTAAGCCCCCTCTACCGCACGAACACTGAAGCTTTCTTT
V gene: TRBV7-9
clone size: -
D gene: -
J gene: TRBJ1-1

CDR3 protein: CASSISGRPDEQYF
CDR3 DNA: TGTGCCAGCAGCATTAGCGGGAGGCCGGACGAGCAGTACTTC
V gene: TRBV7-9
clone size: -
D gene: TRBD2
J gene: TRBJ2-7

CDR3 protein: CASRYREDGNTIYF
CDR3 DNA: TGCGCCAGCAGGTACAGGGAAGATGGAAACACCATATATTTT
V gene: TRBV5-1
clone size: -
D gene: -
J gene: TRBJ1-3

CDR3 protein: CASSRQDTYNEQFF
CDR3 DNA: TGTGCCAGCAGCCGCCAAGACACCTACAATGAGCAGTTCTTC
V gene: TRBV7-9
clone size: -
D gene: -
J gene: TRBJ2-1

CDR3 protein: CAWSRQLRGGNQPQHF
CDR3 DNA: TGTGCCTGGAGTAGACAATTAAGGGGAGGCAATCAGCCCCAGCATTTT
V gene: TRBV30
clone size: -
D gene: -
J gene: TRBJ1-5

CDR3 protein: CATSRAHDRWGAYNEQFF
CDR3 DNA: TGTGCCACCAGCAGAGCCCATGACAGGTGGGGTGCCTACAATGAGCAGTTCTTC
V gene: TRBV15
clone size: -
D gene: -
J gene: TRBJ2-1

CDR3 protein: CASSYVGTAGNIQYF
CDR3 DNA: TGTGCCAGCAGTTACGTCGGGACAGCGGGGAACATTCAGTACTTC
V gene: TRBV6-6
clone size: -
D gene: -
J gene: TRBJ2-4

CDR3 protein: CAWSRDSQETQYF
CDR3 DNA: TGTGCCTGGAGTAGGGACAGTCAAGAGACCCAGTACTTC
V gene: TRBV30
clone size: once
D gene: TRBD1
J gene: TRBJ2-5

CDR3 protein: CASSYFESVAGAGAYEQYF
CDR3 DNA: TGTGCCAGCAGCTATTTTGAATCGGTAGCGGGAGCCGGGGCCTACGAGCAGTACTTC
V gene: TRBV11-2
clone size: -
D gene: TRBD2
J gene: TRBJ2-7

CDR3 protein: CAWSVLVPTRNLATNEKLFF
CDR3 DNA: TGTGCCTGGAGTGTACTGGTGCCGACGCGGAACCTTGCAACTAATGAAAAACTGTTTTTT
V gene: TRBV30
clone size: -
D gene: -
J gene: TRBJ1-4

CDR3 protein: CASSQSGRAIYEQYF
CDR3 DNA: TGTGCCAGCAGTCAAAGCGGGAGGGCAATCTACGAGCAGTACTTC
V gene: TRBV5-4
clone size: -
D gene: TRBD2
J gene: TRBJ2-7

CDR3 protein: CASSPIGGPYEQYF
CDR3 DNA: TGTGCCAGCAGCCCCATCGGGGGCCCCTACGAGCAGTACTTC
V gene: TRBV4-2
clone size: -
D gene: -
J gene: TRBJ2-7

CDR3 protein: CASSPRVAYEQYF
CDR3 DNA: TGTGCCAGCAGTCCCCGGGTCGCCTACGAGCAGTACTTC
V gene: TRBV5-6
clone size: -
D gene: -
J gene: TRBJ2-7

CDR3 protein: CASSPGTSGRAWNEQFF
CDR3 DNA: TGTGCCAGCAGCCCGGGGACTAGCGGGAGGGCCTGGAATGAGCAGTTCTTC
V gene: TRBV7-9
clone size: -
D gene: TRBD2
J gene: TRBJ2-1

CDR3 protein: CASSLSNNQPQHF
CDR3 DNA: TGTGCCAGCAGTTTATCGAACAATCAGCCCCAGCATTTT
V gene: TRBV27
clone size: few
D gene: -
J gene: TRBJ1-5

CDR3 protein: CASSHGLDRFSSNTGELFF
CDR3 DNA: TGCGCCAGCAGTCACGGACTAGACAGGTTTAGTTCGAACACCGGGGAGCTGTTTTTT
V gene: TRBV10-1
clone size: -
D gene: -
J gene: TRBJ2-2

CDR3 protein: CASSLPDRGRSEAFF
CDR3 DNA: TGTGCCAGCAGTTTACCGGACAGGGGGCGGTCTGAAGCTTTCTTT
V gene: TRBV28
clone size: -
D gene: TRBD1
J gene: TRBJ1-1

CDR3 protein: CASRLQGRGTDTQYF
CDR3 DNA: TGTGCCAGCAGGCTACAGGGTAGGGGCACAGATACGCAGTATTTT
V gene: TRBV28
clone size: once
D gene: -
J gene: TRBJ2-3

CDR3 protein: CASSAGAYGYTF
CDR3 DNA: TGTGCCAGCAGCGCCGGGGCTTACGGCTACACCTTC
V gene: TRBV11-2
clone size: -
D gene: -
J gene: TRBJ1-2

CDR3 protein: CASTRGGGTKNIQYF
CDR3 DNA: TGTGCCAGCACCCGGGGAGGGGGGACCAAAAACATTCAGTACTTC
V gene: TRBV2
clone size: few
D gene: -
J gene: TRBJ2-4

CDR3 protein: CASSIGTVEGQPQHF
CDR3 DNA: TGTGCCAGCAGTATTGGGACCGTTGAGGGTCAGCCCCAGCATTTT
V gene: TRBV28
clone size: -
D gene: -
J gene: TRBJ1-5

CDR3 protein: CAWSVPGSYEQYF
CDR3 DNA: TGTGCCTGGAGTGTCCCAGGTAGCTACGAGCAGTACTTC
V gene: TRBV30
clone size: -
D gene: -
J gene: TRBJ2-7

CDR3 protein: CASSLGPSGSSYNEQFF
CDR3 DNA: TGTGCCAGCAGCTTAGGCCCTAGCGGTAGCTCCTACAATGAGCAGTTCTTC
V gene: TRBV13
clone size: -
D gene: TRBD2
J gene: TRBJ2-1

CDR3 protein: CASSSRGNPFLHDSYGYTF
CDR3 DNA: TGTGCCAGCAGTTCTAGGGGCAACCCTTTTCTCCACGATAGCTATGGCTACACCTTC
V gene: TRBV28
clone size: -
D gene: -
J gene: TRBJ1-2

CDR3 protein: CASIEYSGKGGELFF
CDR3 DNA: TGTGCCAGCATCGAGTATAGCGGGAAAGGCGGGGAGCTGTTTTTT
V gene: TRBV28
clone size: -
D gene: TRBD2
J gene: TRBJ2-2